Sequencing of this TCR beta chain was carried out in a study of a mutant IDH1 vaccine in newly diagnosed glioma. Looking at the study overall: With temozolomide cycles, or 4-6 weeks after radiotherapy alone, vaccination was started.

V trimming: 6 bases; J trimming: 4 bases; junction bases outside the gene matches: 9. This CDR3 spans 16 amino acids. The germline V gene has CDR1 MDHEN and CDR2 SYDVKM. Noted time point: week 47, end of study. Vaccination comprised doses that each held 300 ug of mutant IDH1 20-mer peptide, plus topical imiquimod. Profiling relied on immunoSEQ multiplex PCR, and the TCRdb table lists in-frame clones only, not all of them. The sample records roughly 86,000 clones, roughly nine tenths being singletons. This clone was found many times. Its antigen is still unknown. Sequenced here: PBMCs, sampled from a glioma patient whose treatment included an IDH1 peptide vaccine. This TCR was sampled from a woman aged 50 to 65 with glioma. The chain employs TRBV28 and TRBJ1-3; 10 bases map to TRBD1. The CDR3, as DNA: TGTGCCAGCAGCTCATGGACAGGGGGAGAAGGAAACACCATATATTTT. Protein: CASSSWTGGEGNTIYF.